Presented here are 6 T cell receptor beta chains from one specimen sequenced in a study of T-cell reconstitution after alpha-beta-depleted transplantation in children. The TCRbeta library incorporated unique molecular identifiers. TCRdb re-analysed the PCR reads in MiXCR, keeping a single row per CDR3 protein. Of roughly 190,000 distinct CDR3 sequences in the sample, roughly 15% are singletons; the top ten hold under 15%. This specimen was PBMCs from the stem cell graft donor, taken from the stem cell graft. The origin of the receptors is a human donor who donated a stem cell graft to a child with acute lymphoblastic leukemia.

This clonotype was found many times. At one of its ends the junction is not consistent with the germline gene, which may arise from a read error. V is TRBV12-3 or TRBV12-4 and J is TRBJ2-1, with 7 positions matching TRBD2. The CDR3 covers 14 residues. The CDR3 DNA reads TGTGCCATCAGTGAGGCTAGCGGATACAATGAGCAGTTCTTC. This translates into CAISEASGYNEQFF.

This clonotype was found many times. V is TRBV5-1 and J is TRBJ2-5; 7 positions agree with TRBD1. Germline CDR1 and CDR2: SGHRS and YFSETQ. The CDR3 is 13 residues long. V was pared by 7 bases and J by 5 bases, with 8 bases of the junction left unmatched. CDR3 nucleotides: TGCGCCAGCCAGGACGTAGGGGGCGAGACCCAGTACTTC. This encodes CASQDVGGETQYF.

With respect to this clonotype: Just one base apart from a much larger clone, this may be a read error. The V gene is TRBV3-1, the J gene TRBJ2-1, with D tentatively TRBD1 (5 bases). Germline V lookup: CDR1 LGHDT, CDR2 YNNKEL (reference sequence). The CDR3 sequence is 16 residues long. V lost 5 bases and J 5 bases, leaving 19 bases between the germline ends. The CDR3 loop reads CASSYLVERGNNEQFF. The CDR3 DNA reads TGTGCCAGCAGCTACTTAGTGGAAAGGGGAAACAATGAGCAGTTCTTC.

The rearrangement joins TRBV28 to TRBJ2-2; D may be TRBD1 (5 bases). The CDR3 runs 13 residues. From germline, CDR1 is MDHEN and CDR2 SYDVKM. Deletions cut 7 bases from V and 2 bases from J, with 8 bases between. CDR3 sequence (DNA): TGTGCCAGCACGACAGATAACACCGGGGAGCTGTTTTTT. Its protein is CASTTDNTGELFF.

This clonotype has ten or more counts. The V gene is TRBV9, the J gene TRBJ2-3, with TRBD2 identical over 7 bases. Germline V CDR1 and CDR2: SGDLS, YYNGEE. The CDR3 runs 13 residues. The V gene end was trimmed by 0 bases and the J gene end by 10 bases; junction bases not matched to a gene: 5. For the CDR3, the DNA is TGTGCCAGCAGCGTAGAAGCAGGGAGGGCGCAGTATTTT. Protein sequence: CASSVEAGRAQYF.

This clonotype was detected ten times or more. The V gene is TRBV10-3, the J gene TRBJ2-5; D might be TRBD2 (5 bases). Deletions cut 0 bases from V and 5 bases from J, with 13 bases between. Per germline, CDR1 ENHRY and CDR2 SYGVKD. CDR3 length equals 15 residues. The DNA of the CDR3 is TGTGCCATCAGTGAGTCTGGTGAGGGCTGGGAGACCCAGTACTTC. Its translation: CAISESGEGWETQYF.